One T cell receptor beta chain is described in this entry. This entry is derived from a study of blood T cell repertoires in COVID-19. Study background: Both acute and convalescent COVID-19 samples were obtained from the United States, Italy and Spain. The analysed material was cDNA or gDNA that came from T cells, B-cell-depleted T cells, or PBMCs.

Authors' methods: Estimation of nucleated cell counts was performed using reference gene primer amplification. Some clones are missing from TCRdb's copy, which holds only in-frame ones; the method was immunoSEQ multiplex PCR. That table gives V, J and clone size, and the DNA gave D and trimming. The data hold approximately 260,000 clones, with about 87% observed a single time. The sample was peripheral blood. This clonotype was sampled from a human donor in a cohort sampled during active COVID-19.

CDR3 protein: CASRDSPYGYTF. The CDR3 DNA sequence: TGTGCCAGCCGGGACAGTCCCTATGGCTACACCTTC. This rearrangement joins TRBV6-5 to TRBJ1-2; TRBD1 aligns across 7 bases. Germline-derived CDR1 and CDR2 are MNHEY and SVGAGI. The CDR3 loop spans 12 amino acids. The V and J ends lost 8 bases and 4 bases, in that order; junction bases with no gene match: 4.